The present entry profiles one TCR beta chain with its context. Random hexamers were used to reverse transcribe the RNA input (about 0.5 to 1 ug). TCRdb itself ran the immunoSEQ multiplex PCR reads through MiXCR, one entry per CDR3 protein. The sample lists around 130,000 distinct CDR3 sequences, around 90% occurring once. This CDR3 comprises 14 residues. V lost 7 bases and J lost 4, with 17 bases in between. Germline V gene lookup returns CDR1 MNHEY and CDR2 SMNVEV (reference sequence). These data belong to a study of CD8 T cells in Susac syndrome. J is TRBJ2-7 and V is TRBV27, with D tentatively TRBD1 or TRBD2 (5 bases each). The receptor was isolated from a human donor with multiple sclerosis. Sample: CD8+ T cells from PBMCs. In DNA form, the CDR3 reads TGTGCCAGCAAGATCTCGGGGCTAGCTTACGAGCAGTACTTC. Residues: CASKISGLAYEQYF.